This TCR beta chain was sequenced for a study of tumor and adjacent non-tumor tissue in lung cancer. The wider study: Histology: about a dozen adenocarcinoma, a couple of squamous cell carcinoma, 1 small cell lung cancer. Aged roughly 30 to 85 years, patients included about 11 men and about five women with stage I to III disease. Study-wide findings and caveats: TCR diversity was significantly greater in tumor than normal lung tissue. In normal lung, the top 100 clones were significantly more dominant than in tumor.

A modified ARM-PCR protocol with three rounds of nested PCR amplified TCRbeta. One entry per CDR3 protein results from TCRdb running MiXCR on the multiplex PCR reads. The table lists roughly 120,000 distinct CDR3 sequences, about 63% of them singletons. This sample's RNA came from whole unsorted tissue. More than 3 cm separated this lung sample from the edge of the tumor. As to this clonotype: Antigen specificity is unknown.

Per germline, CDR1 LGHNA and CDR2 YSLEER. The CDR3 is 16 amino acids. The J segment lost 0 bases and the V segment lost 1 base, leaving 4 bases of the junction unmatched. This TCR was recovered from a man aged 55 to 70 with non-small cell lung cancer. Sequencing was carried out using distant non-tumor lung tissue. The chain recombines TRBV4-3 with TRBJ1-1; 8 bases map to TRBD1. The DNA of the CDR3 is TGCGCCAGCAGCCAAGTCGGGACAGGTTTGAACACTGAAGCTTTCTTT. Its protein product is CASSQVGTGLNTEAFF.